The present TCR beta chain was sequenced within a study of cytomegalovirus exposure and HLA in healthy donors. Study-wide results and caveats: Reports state that TCR beta sequences accurately predicted most subjects' HLA-A and HLA-B alleles. Researchers reported from a later analysis that most CMV-associated TCR beta chains appeared HLA-restricted.

Despite likely unrecorded immune exposures, the donors were nominally healthy at the time of sampling. 60 Vbeta and 13 Jbeta primers were used in PCR. Here immunoSEQ multiplex PCR was the method, and the copy in TCRdb shows in-frame clones only, minus some. The sample comprises 150,000 to 200,000 clones, 70% to 80% of which are singletons, and approximately 2.5% rests with the top ten. On this clone: Its antigen remains unknown.

The germline CDR1 and CDR2 sequences are SNHLY and FYNNEI. The CDR3 runs 13 residues. Losses at the gene ends were 1 base for V and 9 bases for J; bases not matched to a gene: 5. The TCR sequence derives from a man aged 60-69 years in good health and CMV-seronegative. Sequencing was done on a sample of PBMCs. The gene calls are TRBV2 and TRBJ1-2; the match to TRBD1 covers 7 bases. The CDR3 sequence: CASSEGGDSSYTF. CDR3 DNA sequence: TGTGCCAGCAGTGAAGGGGGGGACAGTAGCTACACCTTC.